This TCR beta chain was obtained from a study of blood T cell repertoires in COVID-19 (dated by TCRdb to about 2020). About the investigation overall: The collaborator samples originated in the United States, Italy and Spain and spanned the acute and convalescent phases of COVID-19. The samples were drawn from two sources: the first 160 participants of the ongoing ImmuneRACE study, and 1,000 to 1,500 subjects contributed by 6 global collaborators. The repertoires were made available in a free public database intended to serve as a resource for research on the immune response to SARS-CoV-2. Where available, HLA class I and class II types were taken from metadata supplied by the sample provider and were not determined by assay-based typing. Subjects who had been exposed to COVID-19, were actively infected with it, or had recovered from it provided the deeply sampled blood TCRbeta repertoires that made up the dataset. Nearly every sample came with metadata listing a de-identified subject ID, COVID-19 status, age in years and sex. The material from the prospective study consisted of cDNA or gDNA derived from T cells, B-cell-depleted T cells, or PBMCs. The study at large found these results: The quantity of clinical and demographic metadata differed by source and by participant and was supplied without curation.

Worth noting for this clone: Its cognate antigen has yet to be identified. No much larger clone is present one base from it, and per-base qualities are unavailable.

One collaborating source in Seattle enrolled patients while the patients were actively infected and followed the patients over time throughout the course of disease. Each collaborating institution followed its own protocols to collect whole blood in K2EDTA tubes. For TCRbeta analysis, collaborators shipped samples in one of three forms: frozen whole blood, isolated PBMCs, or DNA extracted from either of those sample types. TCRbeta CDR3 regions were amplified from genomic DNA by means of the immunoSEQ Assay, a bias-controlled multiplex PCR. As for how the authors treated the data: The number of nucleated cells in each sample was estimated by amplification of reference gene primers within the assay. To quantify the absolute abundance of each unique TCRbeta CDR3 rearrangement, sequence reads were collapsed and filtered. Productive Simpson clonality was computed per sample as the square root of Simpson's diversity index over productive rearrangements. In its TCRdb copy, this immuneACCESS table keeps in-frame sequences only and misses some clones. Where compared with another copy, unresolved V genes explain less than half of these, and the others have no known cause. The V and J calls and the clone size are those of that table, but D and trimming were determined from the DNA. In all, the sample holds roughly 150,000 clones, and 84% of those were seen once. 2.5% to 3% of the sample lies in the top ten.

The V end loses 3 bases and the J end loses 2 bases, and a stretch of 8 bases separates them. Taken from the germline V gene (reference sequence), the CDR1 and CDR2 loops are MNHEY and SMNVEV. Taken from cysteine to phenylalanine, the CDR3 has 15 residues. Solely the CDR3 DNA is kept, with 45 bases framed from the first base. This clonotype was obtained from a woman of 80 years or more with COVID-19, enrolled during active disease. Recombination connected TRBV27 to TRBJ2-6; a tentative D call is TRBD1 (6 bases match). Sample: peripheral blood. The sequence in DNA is TGTGCCAGCAGTTTTCAGGGGCCTGGGGCCAACGTCCTGACTTTC. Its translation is CASSFQGPGANVLTF.